This T cell receptor beta chain was sequenced for a study of blood T cell repertoires in COVID-19 (dated by TCRdb to about 2020). Some background on the complete study: The collaborator samples originated in the United States, Italy and Spain and spanned the acute and convalescent phases of COVID-19. The material from the prospective study consisted of cDNA or gDNA derived from T cells, B-cell-depleted T cells, or PBMCs. Subjects who had been exposed to COVID-19, were actively infected with it, or had recovered from it provided the deeply sampled blood TCRbeta repertoires that made up the dataset. A freely available public database, intended as a resource for researchers studying the immune response to SARS-CoV-2, is where the repertoires were released. The samples were drawn from two sources: the first 160 participants of the ongoing ImmuneRACE study, and over 950 subjects contributed by 6 global collaborators. Sample metadata almost always included a de-identified subject ID, COVID-19 status, age in years and sex. Where available, HLA class I and class II types were taken from metadata supplied by the sample provider and were not determined by assay-based typing. The paper as a whole reports these results and caveats: Clinical and demographic metadata were provided uncurated, with the amount varying by source and participant.

TCRbeta CDR3 regions were amplified from genomic DNA by means of the immunoSEQ Assay, a bias-controlled multiplex PCR. In the original analysis: The number of nucleated cells in each sample was estimated from the amplification of reference gene primers within the assay. To quantify the absolute abundance of each unique TCRbeta CDR3 rearrangement, sequence reads were collapsed and filtered. For each sample, productive Simpson clonality was calculated as the square root of Simpson's diversity index across productive rearrangements. The table comes from immuneACCESS by way of TCRdb, which keeps in-frame sequences with V and J called. Part of the clones is missing from these tables; in studies checked, under half for an unresolved V gene and the rest for unknown reasons. Clonal size and the V and J genes are those of that table, whereas D and trimming came from the DNA. Here the sample has under 300,000 clones; 70% to 85% occur a single time. The top ten constitute 9.6% of the sample.

Reading the germline V gene gives CDR1 SGHRS and CDR2 YFSETQ. Compared with germline, V lacks 4 bases and J lacks 9 bases; bases without a gene match: 10. Taken from cysteine to phenylalanine, the CDR3 has 15 residues. CDR3 DNA only is kept here, 45 bases in frame from base 1. The collaborating institutions used their own protocols to collect whole blood in K2EDTA tubes. Collaborator samples were shipped for TCRbeta analysis as frozen whole blood, isolated PBMCs, or DNA extracted from either sample type. For this clone: Its antigen remains undetermined. No quality values exist for individual bases; no much larger clone is one base distant.

The specimen was peripheral blood. This chain joins TRBV5-1 to TRBJ1-6, with 7 central nucleotides matching TRBD1. The sequence was collected from a woman of 80 years or more with acute or convalescent COVID-19. The DNA is TGCGCCAGCAGCCCGATGAGTACAGGGGCTTCACCCCTCCACTTT. It encodes CASSPMSTGASPLHF. The entire variable domain, with the stretches around the CDR3 drawn from the reference TRBV5-1 and TRBJ1-6 proteins, is KAGVTQTPRYLIKTRGQQVTLSCSPISGHRSVSWYQQTPGQGLQFLFEYFSETQRNKGNFPGRFSGRQFSNSRSEMNVSTLELGDSALYLCASSPMSTGASPLHFGNGTRLTVT.